Following are 20 T cell receptor beta chains from one sample sequenced in a study of patients and donors after allogeneic stem cell transplantation. From the RT-PCR reads, TCRdb called clonotypes with MiXCR, one entry per CDR3 protein. The data contain 390,000 or so distinct CDR3 sequences, about a sixth of them singletons. Sequencing used blood, either unsorted or a sorted T cell fraction (not recorded which). These receptors were collected from a human donor who was either an allogeneic HSCT recipient or a stem cell or donor lymphocyte infusion donor (not recorded which). It is not recorded whose cells these are; they may come from a transplant donor.

This clonotype has a handful of counts. The J gene is TRBJ1-5, the V gene TRBV5-6; 8 bases line up with TRBD1. This CDR3 is 15 amino acids long. Germline-derived CDR1 and CDR2 are SGHDT and YYEEEE. The V gene end was trimmed by 2 bases and the J gene end by 2 bases; junction bases not matched to a gene: 3. CDR3 residues: CASSFLTGGNQPQHF. In DNA, the CDR3 is TGTGCCAGCAGCTTCCTGACAGGGGGCAATCAGCCCCAGCATTTT.

This clonotype was counted ten times or more. V and J are TRBV5-1 and TRBJ2-7; 9 bases align to TRBD1. This CDR3 comprises 13 residues. In germline, CDR1 is SGHRS, CDR2 YFSETQ. Trimming took 3 bases from V and 7 from J; bases not matched to a gene: 5. CDR3 nucleotides: TGCGCCAGCAGCTCGGGACAGGGTTTTGAGCAGTACTTC. Translation gives CASSSGQGFEQYF.

The gene calls are TRBV30 and TRBJ2-5, with D unresolved. The CDR3 has 11 amino acids. Looked up from germline, CDR1 is GTSNPN and CDR2 is SVGIG (reference sequence). The V end lost 0 bases, the J end lost 9 bases, and 8 bases lay between the germline ends. CDR3 amino acids: CAWSVEKAQYF. The CDR3 bases are TGTGCCTGGAGTGTAGAAAAGGCCCAGTACTTC. Combining the CDR3 with reference TRBV30 and TRBJ2-5 gives the whole variable domain SQTIHQWPATLVQPVGSPLSLECTVEGTSNPNLYWYRQAAGRGLQLLFYSVGIGQISSEVPQNLSASRPQDRQFILSSKKLLLSDSGFYLCAWSVEKAQYFGPGTRLLVL.

This sequence joins TRBV29-1 and TRBJ2-7, with 7 bases aligning to TRBD1. CDR1 and CDR2 from the germline V gene are SQVTM and ANQGSEA. This CDR3 comprises 17 residues. V gave up 3 bases and J gave up 5 bases; unmatched junction bases: 19. The CDR3 nucleotides read TGCAGCGTTGATGGTCGAAGTCGGACAGGACCTACTAACGAGCAGTACTTC. Translation gives CSVDGRSRTGPTNEQYF.

The chain links TRBV20-1 to TRBJ2-7; 7 bases line up with TRBD1. This CDR3 is 14 amino acids long. Germline trimming cut 0 bases from V and 2 bases from J; bases unmatched to any gene: 4. Germline CDR1 is DFQATT and CDR2 is SNEGSKA (reference sequence). The CDR3 sequence: CSARDAQGTYEQYF. DNA of the CDR3: TGCAGTGCTAGAGATGCACAGGGGACCTACGAGCAGTACTTC.

This clonotype was counted at least ten times. The chain couples TRBV12-3 or TRBV12-4 to TRBJ2-3; 9 bases agree with TRBD2. Trimming removed 5 bases from V and 1 base from J; junction bases left unmatched: 4. The CDR3 sequence is 15 residues long. CDR3 sequence: CASSRLAGRTDTQYF. Written as DNA, the CDR3 is TGTGCCAGCAGTAGGCTAGCGGGGCGCACAGATACGCAGTATTTT.

J is TRBJ2-2 and V is TRBV2, with D perhaps matching TRBD1 (6 bases). V was clipped by 6 bases and J by 1 base, with 15 bases between them. There are 16 residues in the CDR3. Germline V lookup: CDR1 SNHLY, CDR2 FYNNEI. The DNA of the CDR3 is TGTGCCAGCAGGATCTCCGGGACAAAGAACACCGGGGAGCTGTTTTTT. Translated, it gives CASRISGTKNTGELFF.

The CDR3 nucleotides are TGTGCCAGCTCCCCCACCTCGACAGTCTCCAACTATGGCTACACCTTC. Translation gives CASSPTSTVSNYGYTF. The chain carries TRBV7-2 and TRBJ1-2; possible D gene TRBD1, 5 bases. Deletions cut 8 bases from V and 2 bases from J, with 21 bases between. The V gene's germline CDR1 is SGHTA and CDR2 FQGNSA. CDR3 size: 16 residues.

This clonotype was seen a few times. V usage is TRBV25-1 and J usage is TRBJ1-4, with a weak D call TRBD1 (5 bases). The ends were cut back, 1 base at V and 8 bases at J, with 17 bases in the middle. This CDR3 region has 16 residues. The germline CDR1 and CDR2 sequences are MGHDK and SYGVNS. CDR3 residues: CASSELATTRGEKLFF. CDR3 bases: TGTGCCAGCAGTGAATTGGCTACTACCCGGGGGGAAAAACTGTTTTTT.

The table lists this clonotype with a few counts. This chain joins TRBV29-1 and TRBJ1-2, with D possibly TRBD1 on 6 matching bases. The CDR3 contains 14 residues. CDR1 and CDR2 (germline): SQVTM, ANQGSEA. The V end was cut by 3 bases, the J end by 8 bases, with 19 bases between. The CDR3 reads CSVDPNPRGWGYTF. As DNA, the CDR3 is TGCAGCGTTGACCCGAATCCCAGGGGTTGGGGCTACACCTTC.

The DNA for the CDR3 is TGTGCCAGCAGCTTGGCCCTGACAGGGCCCGGGGTTCTCGAGACCCAGTACTTC. Encoded protein: CASSLALTGPGVLETQYF. J is TRBJ2-5 and V is TRBV5-6, with TRBD1 matching 7 bases. Germline assignment: CDR1 SGHDT and CDR2 YYEEEE. The CDR3 contains 18 residues. V lost 0 bases, J lost 5 bases, and 16 bases stayed unmatched. The full variable domain, with the rest looked up from reference TRBV5-6 and TRBJ2-5, is DAGVTQSPTHLIKTRGQQVTLRCSPKSGHDTVSWYQQALGQGPQFIFQYYEEEERQRGNFPDRFSGHQFPNYSSELNVNALLLGDSALYLCASSLALTGPGVLETQYFGPGTRLLVL.

The rearrangement links TRBV5-6 to TRBJ1-1, with no clear D. V lost 1 base and J lost 3, with 13 bases in between. From germline, CDR1 is SGHDT and CDR2 YYEEEE. This CDR3 is 15 amino acids long. CDR3: CASSLSGRGDTEAFF. The CDR3 region has the DNA TGTGCCAGCAGCTTGTCCGGACGCGGGGACACTGAAGCTTTCTTT. The whole variable domain, remainder taken from reference TRBV5-6 and TRBJ1-1, is DAGVTQSPTHLIKTRGQQVTLRCSPKSGHDTVSWYQQALGQGPQFIFQYYEEEERQRGNFPDRFSGHQFPNYSSELNVNALLLGDSALYLCASSLSGRGDTEAFFGQGTRLTVV.

V gene TRBV30 combines with J gene TRBJ1-1, with D possibly TRBD1 on 6 matching bases. Deletions cut 1 base from V and 5 bases from J, with 11 bases between. The CDR3 sequence is 13 residues long. Germline assignment: CDR1 GTSNPN and CDR2 SVGIG (reference sequence). The CDR3 nucleotides read TGTGCCTGGAGTGGGCAGGGACAAACTGAAGCTTTCTTT. Translated, it gives CAWSGQGQTEAFF.

This clonotype showed up just a few times. The chain recombines TRBV7-9 with TRBJ2-3, with TRBD2 matching 7 bases. V was pared by 5 bases and J by 6 bases, with 8 bases of the junction left unmatched. The germline V gene encodes CDR1 SEHNR and CDR2 FQNEAQ (reference sequence). The CDR3 covers 14 residues. The CDR3 region has the DNA TGTGCCAGCAGCCCCACGACTAGCATGGATACGCAGTATTTT. Translation gives CASSPTTSMDTQYF.

This clonotype was picked up a small number of times. V usage is TRBV4-3 and J usage is TRBJ2-7; possibly TRBD1 for D (6 bases). Per the germline V gene, CDR1 is LGHNA and CDR2 is YSLEER. The V and J ends lost 4 bases and 7 bases respectively, with 17 bases between them. The CDR3 is made up of 14 amino acids. CDR3 coding DNA: TGCGCCAGCAGCCGGACACAGGGCAGGTGGGAGCAGTACTTC. This translates into CASSRTQGRWEQYF.

This clonotype was detected a few times. This chain links TRBV25-1 with TRBJ1-2; 7 bases align to TRBD1. The ends lost 1 base at V and 6 bases at J; junction bases unmatched: 5. This CDR3 is 14 amino acids long. CDR1 is MGHDK and CDR2 is SYGVNS in the germline V gene. CDR3 in amino acids: CASSESGTVDGYTF. The CDR3 coding sequence is TGTGCCAGCAGTGAATCTGGGACAGTTGATGGCTACACCTTC.

The V and J genes are TRBV6-1 and TRBJ1-5; 8 nucleotides agree with TRBD1. The V gene end was trimmed by 8 bases and the J gene end by 5 bases; junction bases not matched to a gene: 11. CDR3 length equals 15 residues. CDR1 MNHNS and CDR2 SASEGT come from the germline V gene. The CDR3 nucleotides read TGTGCCAGCGTAGGGCCCGGACAGGGCTATCAGCCCCAGCATTTT. As protein: CASVGPGQGYQPQHF.

V gene TRBV14 combines with J gene TRBJ1-2; tentative D call: TRBD1 (5 bases). The CDR3 sequence is 17 residues long. V gave up 0 bases and J gave up 4 bases, with 18 bases separating them. Germline-derived CDR1 and CDR2 are SGHDN and FVKESK. The CDR3 protein is CASSQDATGLQFYGYTF. The DNA for the CDR3 is TGTGCCAGCAGCCAAGATGCGACGGGACTGCAATTCTATGGCTACACCTTC.

This chain links TRBV4-3 with TRBJ1-4; 7 bases agree with TRBD1. Trimming removed 1 base from V and 7 bases from J; junction bases left unmatched: 6. Germline values: CDR1 LGHNA, CDR2 YSLEER. CDR3 length: 15 residues. This CDR3 is CASSQAGGWGEKLFF. The DNA of the CDR3 is TGCGCCAGCAGCCAAGCAGGGGGGTGGGGTGAAAAACTGTTTTTT.

The chain uses TRBV12-5 and TRBJ2-7; D may be TRBD2 (5 bases). Trimming stripped 7 bases from V and 3 bases from J, with 16 bases between. In germline, CDR1 is LGHNT, CDR2 FRNRAP. CDR3 length equals 14 residues. CDR3 protein: CASASTSEGYEQYF. The DNA of the CDR3 is TGTGCTAGTGCCTCCACCTCTGAGGGCTACGAGCAGTACTTC.